What follows describes a single T cell receptor beta chain. What it recognizes is unknown. Trimming stripped 7 bases from V and 7 bases from J, with 16 bases between. From germline, CDR1 is MNHEY and CDR2 SVGAGI. The CDR3 sequence is 13 residues long. The PCR made use of 60 Vbeta and 13 Jbeta primers. Here immunoSEQ multiplex PCR was the method, and the copy in TCRdb shows in-frame clones only, minus some. The repertoire consists of 110,000 or so clones, with about 70% occurring once and the leading ten covering around 3.5%. The entry originates in a study of cytomegalovirus exposure and HLA in healthy donors. Study results and caveats: It was assumed in the presence/absence analyses that sequencing depth was roughly uniform across donors. In vitro experiments confirmed that a few CMV-associated chains were specific for CMV antigens.

The origin of this receptor is a man aged 25 to 40 in good health and CMV-seronegative. The specimen was PBMCs. The genes are TRBV6-5 and TRBJ1-2; D perhaps matches TRBD1 (6 bases). CDR3 DNA sequence: TGTGCCAGCAAACCAGGGGCCGGAGGTGGCTACACCTTC. It codes for CASKPGAGGGYTF.